The clone carrying this TCR beta chain occurred a few times. Its cognate antigen is unknown. The record originates from a study of T cell repertoires in cytomegalovirus infection. TCRdb ran MiXCR on the reads and lists one entry per CDR3 protein. Of about 360,000 distinct CDR3 sequences listed, roughly 34% are singletons. V was shortened by 5 bases and J by 5 bases, with 10 bases between the two germline ends. Germline lookup yields CDR1 MGHDK and CDR2 SYGVNS. CDR3 length equals 12 residues. Findings and limits, study-wide: HLA-C-restricted, CMV-specific TCR beta clonotypes were dominant ex vivo.

Sequenced here: cultured PBMCs, sampled from culture after CMV antigen stimulation. This sequence joins TRBV25-1 and TRBJ2-7; either TRBD1 or TRBD2 may fit D (5 bases each). This clonotype was obtained from a human donor in good health (CMV status not recorded). Some clones in this sample may be carry-over from other donors' samples. The chain's CDR3 is CASSPLGDEQYF. The CDR3, as DNA: TGTGCCAGCAGTCCCCTGGGGGACGAGCAGTACTTC.